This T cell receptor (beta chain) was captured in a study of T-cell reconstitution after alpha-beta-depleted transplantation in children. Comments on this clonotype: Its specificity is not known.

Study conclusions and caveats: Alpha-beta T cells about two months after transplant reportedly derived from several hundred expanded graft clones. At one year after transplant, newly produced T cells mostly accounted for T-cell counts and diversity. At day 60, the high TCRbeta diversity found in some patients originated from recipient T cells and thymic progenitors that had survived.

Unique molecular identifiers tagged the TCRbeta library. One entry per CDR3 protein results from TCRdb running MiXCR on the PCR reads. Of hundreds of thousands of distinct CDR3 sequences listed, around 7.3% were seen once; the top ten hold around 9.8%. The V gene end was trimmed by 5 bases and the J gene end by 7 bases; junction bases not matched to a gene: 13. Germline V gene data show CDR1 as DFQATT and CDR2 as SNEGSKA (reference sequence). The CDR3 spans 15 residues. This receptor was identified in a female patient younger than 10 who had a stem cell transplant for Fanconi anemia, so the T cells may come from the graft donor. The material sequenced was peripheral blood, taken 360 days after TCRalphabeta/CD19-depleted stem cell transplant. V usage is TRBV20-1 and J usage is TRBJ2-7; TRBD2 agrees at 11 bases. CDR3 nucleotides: TGCAGTGCTCTTAATAGCGGGGGGGCCTCGGGGGAGCAGTACGTC. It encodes CSALNSGGASGEQYV.